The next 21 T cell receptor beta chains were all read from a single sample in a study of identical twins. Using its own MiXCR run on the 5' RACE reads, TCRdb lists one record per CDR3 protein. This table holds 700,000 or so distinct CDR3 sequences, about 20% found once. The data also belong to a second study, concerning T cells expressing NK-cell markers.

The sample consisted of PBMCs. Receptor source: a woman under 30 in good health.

Here the CDR3 reads CASSQEAQAARETQYF. The CDR3 DNA is TGCGCCAGCAGCCAGGAGGCCCAGGCGGCTCGGGAGACCCAGTACTTC. V usage is TRBV4-3 and J usage is TRBJ2-5; D is possibly TRBD2 (5 bases). Trimming left V 3 bases short and J 5 bases short, with 19 bases between. The CDR3 runs 16 residues. Germline lookup yields CDR1 LGHNA and CDR2 YSLEER.

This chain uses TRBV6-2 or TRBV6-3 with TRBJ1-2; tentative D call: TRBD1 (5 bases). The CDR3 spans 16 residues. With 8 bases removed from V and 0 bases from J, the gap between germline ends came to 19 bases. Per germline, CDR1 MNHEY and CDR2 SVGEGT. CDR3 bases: TGTGCCAGCCGGTCAGGGAGCCACCAAGCTAACTATGGCTACACCTTC. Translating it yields CASRSGSHQANYGYTF.

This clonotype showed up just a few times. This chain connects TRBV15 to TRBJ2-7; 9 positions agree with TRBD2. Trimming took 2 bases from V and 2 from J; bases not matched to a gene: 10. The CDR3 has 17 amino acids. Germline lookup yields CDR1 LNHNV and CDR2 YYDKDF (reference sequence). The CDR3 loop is CATSRSFRTSAAYEQYF. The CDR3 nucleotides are TGTGCCACCAGCAGATCCTTTCGGACTAGCGCGGCCTACGAGCAGTACTTC.

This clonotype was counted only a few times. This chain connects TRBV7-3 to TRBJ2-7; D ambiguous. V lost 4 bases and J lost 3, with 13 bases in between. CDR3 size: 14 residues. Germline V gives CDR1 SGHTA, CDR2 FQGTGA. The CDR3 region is CASSSFNGNYEQYF. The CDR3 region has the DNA TGTGCCAGCAGCTCCTTTAACGGAAACTACGAGCAGTACTTC.

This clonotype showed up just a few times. DNA of the CDR3: TGTGCCAGCAGCTTACCGGGACACCAACCCGGGGAGCTGTTTTTT. Protein product: CASSLPGHQPGELFF. The chain links TRBV7-9 to TRBJ2-2; perhaps TRBD1 as D (6 bases). The CDR3 has 15 amino acids. The germline CDR1 and CDR2 sequences are SEHNR and FQNEAQ (reference sequence). The V gene lost 2 bases and the J gene lost 6 bases, with 13 bases spanning the gap.

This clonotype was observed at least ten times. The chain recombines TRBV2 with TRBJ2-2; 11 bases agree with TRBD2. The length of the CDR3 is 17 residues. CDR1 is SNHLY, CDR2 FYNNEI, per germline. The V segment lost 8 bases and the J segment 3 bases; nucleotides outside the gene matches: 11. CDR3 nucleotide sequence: TGTGCCAGCCGATATACCCCTAGCGGGGGGTACACCGGGGAGCTGTTTTTT. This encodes CASRYTPSGGYTGELFF.

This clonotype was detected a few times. The DNA for the CDR3 is TGCAGTGCTAGAGATCCCGCCAGGAACGAGCAGTACTTC. Translated, it gives CSARDPARNEQYF. J is TRBJ2-7 and V is TRBV20-1; D is undetermined. The V gene's germline CDR1 is DFQATT and CDR2 SNEGSKA (reference sequence). Trimming took off 0 bases at V and 5 bases at J, with 11 bases between the two ends. The CDR3 runs 13 residues.

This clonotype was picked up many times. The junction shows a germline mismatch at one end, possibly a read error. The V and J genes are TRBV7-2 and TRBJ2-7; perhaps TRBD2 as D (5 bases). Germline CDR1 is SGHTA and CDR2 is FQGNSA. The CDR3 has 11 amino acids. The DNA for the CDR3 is TGTGCCAGCAGTTTAGCGCTCGAGCAGTACTTC. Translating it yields CASSLALEQYF.

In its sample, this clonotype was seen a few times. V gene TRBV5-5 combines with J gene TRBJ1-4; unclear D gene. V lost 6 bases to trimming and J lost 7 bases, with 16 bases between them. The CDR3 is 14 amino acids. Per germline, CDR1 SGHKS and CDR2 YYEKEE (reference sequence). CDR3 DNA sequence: TGTGCCAGCACCCGCGCTTTCGCGCGTGAAAAACTGTTTTTT. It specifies CASTRAFAREKLFF.

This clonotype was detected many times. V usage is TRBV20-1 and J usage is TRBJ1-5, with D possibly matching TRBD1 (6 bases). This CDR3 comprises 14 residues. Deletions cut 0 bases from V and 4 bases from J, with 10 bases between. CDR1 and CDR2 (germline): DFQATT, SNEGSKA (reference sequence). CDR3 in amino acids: CSAREGGGNQPQHF. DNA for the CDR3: TGCAGTGCTAGAGAAGGAGGGGGGAATCAGCCCCAGCATTTT.

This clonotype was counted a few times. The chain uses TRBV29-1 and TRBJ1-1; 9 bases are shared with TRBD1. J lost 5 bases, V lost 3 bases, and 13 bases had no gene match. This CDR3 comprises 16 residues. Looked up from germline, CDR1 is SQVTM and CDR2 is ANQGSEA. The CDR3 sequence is CSVDPRPGQGGTEAFF. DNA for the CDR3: TGCAGCGTTGATCCTCGGCCGGGACAGGGAGGGACTGAAGCTTTCTTT.

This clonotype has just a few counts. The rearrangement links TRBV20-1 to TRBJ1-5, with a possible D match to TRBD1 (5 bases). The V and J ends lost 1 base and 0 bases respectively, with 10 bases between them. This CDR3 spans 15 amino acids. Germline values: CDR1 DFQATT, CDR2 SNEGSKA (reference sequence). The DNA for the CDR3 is TGCAGTGCTAGAGTGGGGGAGTATAGCAATCAGCCCCAGCATTTT. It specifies CSARVGEYSNQPQHF.

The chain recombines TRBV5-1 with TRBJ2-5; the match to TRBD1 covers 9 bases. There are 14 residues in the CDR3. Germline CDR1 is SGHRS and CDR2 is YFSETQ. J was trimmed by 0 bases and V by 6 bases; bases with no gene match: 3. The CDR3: CASKDRGHQETQYF. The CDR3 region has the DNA TGCGCCAGCAAGGACAGGGGACACCAAGAGACCCAGTACTTC.

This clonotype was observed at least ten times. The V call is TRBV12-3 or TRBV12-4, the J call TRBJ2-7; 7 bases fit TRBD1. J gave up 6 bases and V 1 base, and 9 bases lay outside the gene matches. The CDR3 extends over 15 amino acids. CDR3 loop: CASSLGSTGHVEQYF. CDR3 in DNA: TGTGCCAGCAGTTTAGGTTCGACAGGGCACGTCGAGCAGTACTTC.

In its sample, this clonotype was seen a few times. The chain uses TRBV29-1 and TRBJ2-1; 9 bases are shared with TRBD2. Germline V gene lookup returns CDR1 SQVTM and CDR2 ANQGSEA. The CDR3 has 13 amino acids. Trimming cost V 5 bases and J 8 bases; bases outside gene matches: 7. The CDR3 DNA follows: TGCAGCGTTTTAGCGGGAGTGGGGGATGAGCAGTTCTTC. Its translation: CSVLAGVGDEQFF.

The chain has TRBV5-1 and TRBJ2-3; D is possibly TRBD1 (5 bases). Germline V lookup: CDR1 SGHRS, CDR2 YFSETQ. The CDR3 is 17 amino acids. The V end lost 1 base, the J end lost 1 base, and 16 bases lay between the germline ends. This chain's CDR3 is CASSLMGPTSRTDTQYF. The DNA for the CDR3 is TGCGCCAGCAGCTTGATGGGGCCAACCAGCCGCACAGATACGCAGTATTTT.

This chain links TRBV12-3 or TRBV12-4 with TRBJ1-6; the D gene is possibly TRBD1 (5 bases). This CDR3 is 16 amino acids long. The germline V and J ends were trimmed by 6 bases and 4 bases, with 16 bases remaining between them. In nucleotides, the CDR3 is TGTGCCAGCAGACCCTCACTGGGGCGGTATAATTCACCCCTCCACTTT. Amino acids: CASRPSLGRYNSPLHF.

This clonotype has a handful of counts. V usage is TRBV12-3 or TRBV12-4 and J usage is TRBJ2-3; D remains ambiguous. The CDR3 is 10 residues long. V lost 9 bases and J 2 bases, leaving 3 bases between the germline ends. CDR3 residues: CARLTDTQYF. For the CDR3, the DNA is TGTGCCAGGCTCACAGATACGCAGTATTTT.

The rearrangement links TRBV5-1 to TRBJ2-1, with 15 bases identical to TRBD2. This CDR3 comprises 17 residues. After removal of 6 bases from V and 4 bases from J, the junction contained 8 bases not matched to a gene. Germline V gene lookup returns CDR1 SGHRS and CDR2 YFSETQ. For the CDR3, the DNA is TGCGCCAGCACTCTACCGGGACTAGCGGGGGGTTACAATGAGCAGTTCTTC. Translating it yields CASTLPGLAGGYNEQFF.

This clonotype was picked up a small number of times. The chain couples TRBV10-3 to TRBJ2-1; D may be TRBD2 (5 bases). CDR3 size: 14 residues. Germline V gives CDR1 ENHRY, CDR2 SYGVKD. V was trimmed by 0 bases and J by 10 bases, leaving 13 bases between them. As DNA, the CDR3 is TGTGCCATCAGTGAGTCCCCAGGAGGCAGGGAGCAGTTCTTC. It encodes CAISESPGGREQFF.

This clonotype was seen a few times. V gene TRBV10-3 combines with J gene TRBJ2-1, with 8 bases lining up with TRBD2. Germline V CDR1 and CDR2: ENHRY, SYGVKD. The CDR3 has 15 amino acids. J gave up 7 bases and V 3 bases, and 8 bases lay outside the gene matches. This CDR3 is CAISDVAGGVNEQFF. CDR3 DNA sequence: TGTGCCATCAGTGACGTGGCGGGGGGAGTAAATGAGCAGTTCTTC.